The table lists the clone carrying this TCR beta chain with a few counts. These data originate in a study of CD8+ T cells in alopecia areata. Overall study: At a dose of 5 to 10 mg twice daily, oral tofacitinib was given to treated patients. It was 6 to 18 months of tofacitinib, and then there were 6 months off drug.

Deletions cut 4 bases from V and 9 bases from J, with 19 bases between. The CDR3 contains 15 residues. The germline V gene encodes CDR1 LGHNA and CDR2 YSLEER. Sequencing templates came from extracted RNA that was reverse transcribed into cDNA. TCRdb keeps only in-frame clones here, not all; method: immunoSEQ multiplex PCR. Counted here are some 150,000 clones, less than 65% occurring once; the ten biggest clones make up 15% to 20%. Samples from alopecia areata patients were lesional scalp punch biopsies and peripheral blood. The sequence came from a human donor with alopecia areata. This chain connects TRBV4-3 to TRBJ2-1, with D unclear. Sequenced material: CD8+ T cells sorted from blood, taken at week 0. CDR3 sequence reads: CASSRLLGSGIEQFF. DNA for the CDR3: TGCGCCAGCAGCCGACTTCTAGGAAGTGGGATTGAGCAGTTCTTC.